The 29 T cell receptor beta chains reported below all come from one sample, sequenced in a study of T cell responses to AZD1222 COVID-19 vaccine. Profiling relied on immunoSEQ multiplex PCR, and the TCRdb table lists in-frame clones only, not all of them. The data contain 110,000 or so clones, 89% of them singletons. Sequences were derived from peripheral blood, sampled 28 days after the second AZD1222 dose. These receptors were collected from an adult who received the AZD1222 COVID-19 vaccine.

The chain links TRBV10-3 to TRBJ2-7; 7 nucleotides agree with TRBD1. From germline, CDR1 is ENHRY and CDR2 SYGVKD. The J segment lost 2 bases and the V segment lost 3 bases, leaving 7 bases of the junction unmatched. The CDR3 covers 15 residues. The CDR3 here is CAISDRGGEAYEQYF. The CDR3 nucleotides are TGTGCCATCAGTGACCGAGGGGGCGAAGCCTACGAGCAGTACTTC.

This clone was counted a single time. V usage is TRBV7-2 and J usage is TRBJ2-3; D gene uncertain. This CDR3 is 14 amino acids long. In germline, CDR1 is SGHTA, CDR2 FQGNSA. The V end lost 6 bases, the J end lost 2 bases, and 12 bases lay between the germline ends. The CDR3 spells CASSIRAITDTQYF. In DNA, the CDR3 is TGTGCCAGCAGTATACGGGCAATCACAGATACGCAGTATTTT.

This clone was observed a handful of times. CDR3 region: CASSLRQGAYEQYF. The CDR3 DNA follows: TGTGCCAGCAGTCTCCGACAGGGTGCCTACGAGCAGTACTTC. V is TRBV5-4 and J is TRBJ2-7; 7 positions agree with TRBD1. J lost 2 bases, V lost 5 bases, and 7 bases had no gene match. The CDR3 runs to 14 residues. The V gene's germline CDR1 is SGHNT and CDR2 YYREEE (reference sequence). The whole variable domain, filled in from reference TRBV5-4 and TRBJ2-7, reads ETGVTQSPTHLIKTRGQQVTLRCSSQSGHNTVSWYQQALGQGPQFIFQYYREEENGRGNFPPRFSGLQFPNYSSELNVNALELDDSALYLCASSLRQGAYEQYFGPGTRLTVT.

This chain joins TRBV27 and TRBJ1-4; D unclear. Trimming left V 3 bases short and J 8 bases short, with 10 bases between. The CDR3 is 13 amino acids. Per the germline V gene, CDR1 is MNHEY and CDR2 is SMNVEV (reference sequence). CDR3 region: CASSFGSGEKLFF. The CDR3 region has the DNA TGTGCCAGCAGTTTTGGGTCTGGGGAAAAACTGTTTTTT. Full variable domain (rest looked up from reference TRBV27 and TRBJ1-4): EAQVTQNPRYLITVTGKKLTVTCSQNMNHEYMSWYRQDPGLGLRQIYYSMNVEVTDKGDVPEGYKVSRKEKRNFPLILESPSPNQTSLYFCASSFGSGEKLFFGSGTQLSVL.

The rearrangement uses TRBV4-2 and TRBJ1-3; D is ambiguous. This CDR3 spans 13 amino acids. Trimming removed 0 bases at V and 8 bases at J, with 8 bases between. The germline gives CDR1 LGHNA, CDR2 YNFKEQ. The CDR3 sequence is CASSQDKGHTIYF. The CDR3 bases are TGTGCCAGCAGCCAAGATAAGGGTCACACCATATATTTT.

This sequence joins TRBV18 and TRBJ1-4; unclear D gene. Germline V gives CDR1 KGHSH, CDR2 LQKENI. The CDR3 has 15 amino acids. V lost 0 bases and J 4 bases, leaving 9 bases between the germline ends. The CDR3 bases are TGTGCCAGCTCACCACCTGCTCATAGTAATGAAAAACTGTTTTTT. Translating gives CASSPPAHSNEKLFF.

The CDR3 coding sequence is TGTGCCAGCAGCTTCGGCGGGACTGAAGGGCAGCCCCAGCATTTT. Its protein product is CASSFGGTEGQPQHF. The V and J genes are TRBV5-6 and TRBJ1-5; D is perhaps TRBD1 (5 bases). Germline CDR1 is SGHDT and CDR2 is YYEEEE. The CDR3 extends over 15 amino acids. V was clipped by 2 bases and J by 7 bases, with 16 bases between them.

The chain couples TRBV4-2 to TRBJ2-3; 9 nucleotides line up with TRBD2. The CDR3 spans 16 residues. After removal of 0 bases from V and 4 bases from J, the junction contained 5 bases not matched to a gene. Germline CDR1 and CDR2: LGHNA and YNFKEQ. The CDR3 DNA sequence: TGTGCCAGCAGCCAAGAATCGGCGGGAGGGGCAGATACGCAGTATTTT. It is translated as CASSQESAGGADTQYF.

The chain links TRBV10-3 to TRBJ2-1; 8 bases line up with TRBD2. The CDR3 has 15 amino acids. The V gene end was trimmed by 4 bases and the J gene end by 6 bases; junction bases not matched to a gene: 8. Germline V gives CDR1 ENHRY, CDR2 SYGVKD. The CDR3 sequence: CAISASGSSPNEQFF. In DNA form, the CDR3 reads TGTGCCATCAGTGCCAGCGGGAGTTCCCCCAATGAGCAGTTCTTC.

The chain links TRBV25-1 to TRBJ2-1; D is undetermined. CDR3 length: 16 residues. The V gene's germline CDR1 is MGHDK and CDR2 SYGVNS. Trimming pared 4 bases from V and 0 bases from J, leaving 13 bases between. The CDR3 sequence is CASSGRLVGSYNEQFF. The CDR3 nucleotides are TGTGCCAGCAGTGGACGACTCGTTGGCTCCTACAATGAGCAGTTCTTC.

This chain links TRBV19 with TRBJ2-3, with TRBD1 identical over 10 bases. This CDR3 contains 14 residues. CDR1 and CDR2 (germline): LNHDA, SQIVND (reference sequence). V was pared by 7 bases and J by 4 bases, with 5 bases of the junction left unmatched. The chain's CDR3 is CASNGQGGPDTQYF. The CDR3 DNA is TGTGCCAGTAATGGACAGGGGGGGCCAGATACGCAGTATTTT.

The chain carries TRBV5-4 and TRBJ2-1, with D possibly TRBD1 on 5 matching bases. Trimming stripped 0 bases from V and 1 base from J, with 11 bases between. The germline V gene encodes CDR1 SGHNT and CDR2 YYREEE (reference sequence). The CDR3 length is 16 residues. CDR3 sequence reads: CASSLGGRTSYNEQFF. DNA of the CDR3: TGTGCCAGCAGCTTGGGAGGTAGGACATCCTACAATGAGCAGTTCTTC.

The chain links TRBV6-5 to TRBJ2-7; D remains unclear. V was cut by 2 bases and J by 2 bases, with 7 bases left in between. Germline V gene data show CDR1 as MNHEY and CDR2 as SVGAGI. The length of the CDR3 is 13 residues. The CDR3 spells CASSYGQTYEQYF. The CDR3 coding sequence is TGTGCCAGCAGTTACGGGCAAACCTACGAGCAGTACTTC.

This clone was counted a few times. The V and J genes are TRBV4-3 and TRBJ1-6, with D possibly TRBD1 on 6 matching bases. Trimming pared 3 bases from V and 5 bases from J, leaving 8 bases between. The CDR3 is 14 residues long. The germline gives CDR1 LGHNA, CDR2 YSLEER. In nucleotides, the CDR3 is TGCGCCAGCAGCCAGGGACAACATAATTCACCCCTCCACTTT. Amino acid sequence: CASSQGQHNSPLHF.

The rearrangement uses TRBV18 and TRBJ1-2, with D unclear. V was clipped by 4 bases and J by 8 bases, with 20 bases between them. Germline V CDR1 and CDR2: KGHSH, LQKENI. The CDR3 totals 15 residues. The CDR3 sequence: CASSRDDLLSLGYTF. The CDR3 DNA reads TGTGCCAGCTCACGTGATGACTTACTTTCTTTGGGCTACACCTTC.

This chain uses TRBV5-1 with TRBJ2-1; D may be TRBD1 (5 bases). The CDR3 has 15 residues. V was shortened by 3 bases and J by 5 bases, with 15 bases between the two germline ends. Germline loops: CDR1 SGHRS, CDR2 YFSETQ. CDR3 sequence reads: CASSSIPQGNNEQFF. The CDR3 DNA sequence: TGCGCCAGCAGCTCCATTCCCCAGGGAAACAATGAGCAGTTCTTC.

This sequence joins TRBV9 and TRBJ2-3; 12 nucleotides match TRBD2. Trimming at V came to 4 bases and at J to 4 bases, leaving 10 bases not matched to a gene. The germline V gene has CDR1 SGDLS and CDR2 YYNGEE. The CDR3 totals 17 residues. As DNA, the CDR3 is TGTGCCAGCAGCCCTCCCCCTAGCGGGAGGGGGCCAGATACGCAGTATTTT. It codes for CASSPPPSGRGPDTQYF.

The genes are TRBV6-2 or TRBV6-3 and TRBJ2-1; D uncertain. V was pared by 3 bases and J by 7 bases, with 13 bases between. The germline gives CDR1 MNHEY, CDR2 SVGEGT. The CDR3 consists of 14 residues. The CDR3 reads CASSYLGIRNEQFF. The CDR3 nucleotides are TGTGCCAGCAGTTATTTGGGAATCCGGAATGAGCAGTTCTTC.

The gene calls are TRBV14 and TRBJ1-3, with unresolved D. V was trimmed by 6 bases and J by 2 bases, leaving 5 bases between them. Germline values: CDR1 SGHDN, CDR2 FVKESK. The CDR3 has 12 residues. The CDR3 sequence is CASSRAGNTIYF. The CDR3 nucleotides are TGTGCCAGCAGTCGGGCTGGAAACACCATATATTTT.

The chain has TRBV9 and TRBJ2-1; D unclear. This CDR3 has 12 residues. Germline CDR1 is SGDLS and CDR2 is YYNGEE. V lost 0 bases and J 4 bases, leaving 2 bases between the germline ends. CDR3 bases: TGTGCCAGCAGCGTAGCATACAATGAGCAGTTCTTC. This codes for CASSVAYNEQFF.

The rearrangement uses TRBV12-3 or TRBV12-4 and TRBJ1-2; TRBD1 is a possible D gene (5 bases). Trimming left V 3 bases short and J 7 bases short, with 12 bases between. The CDR3 has 13 amino acids. CDR3 sequence (DNA): TGTGCCAGCAGTTTCGGCAGGGAGACTGGCTACACCTTC. The encoded protein is CASSFGRETGYTF.

V gene TRBV10-1 combines with J gene TRBJ2-5; 9 nucleotides match TRBD2. Germline V gene data show CDR1 as WNHNN and CDR2 as SYGVQD (reference sequence). V shed 0 bases and J 5 bases; nucleotides not matched to a gene: 4. CDR3 length: 15 residues. CDR3 in DNA: TGCGCCAGCAGTGAGTCGCTAGCGGGATCGGAGACCCAGTACTTC. It specifies CASSESLAGSETQYF.

V is TRBV30 and J is TRBJ2-5; D not resolved. CDR1 is GTSNPN, CDR2 SVGIG, per germline (reference sequence). V lost 0 bases, J lost 5 bases, and 10 bases lay in between. The CDR3 sequence is 13 residues long. CDR3 loop: CAWSVRRRETQYF. CDR3 DNA sequence: TGTGCCTGGAGTGTACGCAGAAGGGAGACCCAGTACTTC.

This clone was seen a single time. The chain uses TRBV11-1 and TRBJ2-3, with D perhaps TRBD1 (5 bases). Trimming took 3 bases from V and 2 from J, leaving 9 bases between them. CDR1 is SGHAT, CDR2 FQDESV, per germline (reference sequence). The CDR3 spans 14 residues. This CDR3 reads CASSFRQSTDTQYF. CDR3 in DNA: TGTGCCAGCAGCTTTAGACAGTCCACAGATACGCAGTATTTT.

This chain uses TRBV5-1 with TRBJ2-7; 7 nucleotides agree with TRBD2. The trim removed 4 bases at V and 6 bases at J, leaving 10 bases unmatched. Germline CDR1 SGHRS, CDR2 YFSETQ. The CDR3 totals 14 residues. In DNA, the CDR3 is TGCGCCAGCAGCCCCGAAGAGGCTAGCGGCGAGCAGTACTTC. This gives the protein CASSPEEASGEQYF.

V usage is TRBV29-1 and J usage is TRBJ1-2; weak D call: TRBD1 (5 bases). The germline V gene has CDR1 SQVTM and CDR2 ANQGSEA. The V end was cut by 6 bases, the J end by 4 bases, with 15 bases between. There are 13 residues in the CDR3. DNA of the CDR3: TGCAGCGTAGCAGGGTTTCAGGGCTATGGCTACACCTTC. It codes for CSVAGFQGYGYTF. Full variable domain (rest looked up from reference TRBV29-1 and TRBJ1-2): SAVISQKPSRDICQRGTSLTIQCQVDSQVTMMFWYRQQPGQSLTLIATANQGSEATYESGFVIDKFPISRPNLTFSTLTVSNMSPEDSSIYLCSVAGFQGYGYTFGSGTRLTVV.

The chain carries TRBV19 and TRBJ1-6; the D gene is possibly TRBD1 (6 bases). This CDR3 has 14 residues. CDR1 and CDR2 from the germline V gene are LNHDA and SQIVND (reference sequence). V lost 5 bases and J 9 bases, leaving 14 bases between the germline ends. The CDR3, as DNA: TGTGCCAGTAGTCTGCAGGGGTTGAGTTCACCCCTCCACTTT. Its translation is CASSLQGLSSPLHF.

The chain combines TRBV29-1 with TRBJ2-1, with 7 positions matching TRBD1. The germline gives CDR1 SQVTM, CDR2 ANQGSEA. The CDR3 has 14 amino acids. V shed 6 bases, J shed 8 bases, and the junction held 13 bases outside the gene matches. The CDR3 region is CSVVLRGGVDEQFF. Here the CDR3 DNA reads TGCAGCGTGGTACTACGAGGGGGCGTGGATGAGCAGTTCTTC.

The CDR3 loop is CASSSHGGTGEAFF. Written as DNA, the CDR3 is TGTGCCAGCAGCTCCCATGGAGGGACAGGAGAAGCTTTCTTT. The V call is TRBV11-3, the J call TRBJ1-1; 8 bases agree with TRBD1. Germline V gene lookup returns CDR1 SGHNT and CDR2 YENEEA. V lost 4 bases and J lost 8; bases outside the gene matches: 9. The CDR3 contains 14 residues.